This T cell receptor beta chain derives from a study of T-cell reconstitution after alpha-beta-depleted transplantation in children. Germline V gene sequence: CDR1 SQVTM, CDR2 ANQGSEA. This CDR3 is built from 12 residues. V shed 5 bases, J shed 0 bases, and the junction held 1 base outside the gene matches. Unique molecular identifiers were used to barcode this TCRbeta library. MiXCR, applied by TCRdb to the PCR reads, yields one record per CDR3 protein. The sample holds about 400,000 distinct CDR3 sequences; approximately 20% are singletons and the top ten take less than 4.5%. Only a few counts were recorded for this clonotype.

The V and J genes are TRBV29-1 and TRBJ2-7; 7 bases are a match to TRBD2. This specimen was PBMCs from the stem cell graft donor, taken from the stem cell graft. The source is a human donor who donated a stem cell graft to a child with acute myeloid leukemia. This CDR3 reads CSVRTSSYEQYF. The CDR3 nucleotides are TGCAGCGTTCGGACTAGCTCCTACGAGCAGTACTTC.